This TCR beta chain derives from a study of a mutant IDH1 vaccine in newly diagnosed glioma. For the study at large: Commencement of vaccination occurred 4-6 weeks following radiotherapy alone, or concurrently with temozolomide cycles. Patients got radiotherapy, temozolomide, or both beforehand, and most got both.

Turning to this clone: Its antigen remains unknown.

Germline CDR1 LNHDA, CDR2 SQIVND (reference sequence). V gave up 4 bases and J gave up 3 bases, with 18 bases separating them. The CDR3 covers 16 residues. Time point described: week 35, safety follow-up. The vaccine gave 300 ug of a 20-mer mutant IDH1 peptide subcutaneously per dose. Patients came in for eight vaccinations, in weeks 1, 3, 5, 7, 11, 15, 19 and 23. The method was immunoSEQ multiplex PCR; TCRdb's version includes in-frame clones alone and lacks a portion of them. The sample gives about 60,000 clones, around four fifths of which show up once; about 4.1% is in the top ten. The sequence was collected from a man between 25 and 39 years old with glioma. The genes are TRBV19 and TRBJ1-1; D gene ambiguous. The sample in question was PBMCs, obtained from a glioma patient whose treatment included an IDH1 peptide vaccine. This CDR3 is CASSSTTYVADTEAFF. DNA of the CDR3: TGTGCCAGTAGTAGCACCACATACGTTGCGGACACTGAAGCTTTCTTT.